These 29 T cell receptor beta chains share one sample of origin, sequenced in a study of cytomegalovirus exposure and HLA in healthy donors. The assay was immunoSEQ multiplex PCR, and TCRdb's table has in-frame clones only and misses some. The sample shows approximately 180,000 clones, approximately 87% of them seen only once. Sequencing was carried out using PBMCs. The receptor source for this set is a woman younger than 45 in good health and CMV-seronegative.

V and J are TRBV5-6 and TRBJ2-1, with 10 nucleotides matching TRBD2. CDR1 is SGHDT, CDR2 YYEEEE, per germline. This CDR3 spans 15 amino acids. V lost 2 bases to trimming and J lost 5 bases; unmatched junction nucleotides: 4. CDR3 nucleotide sequence: TGTGCCAGCAGCTTTCCTAGCGGGGGTCACAATGAGCAGTTCTTC. This gives the protein CASSFPSGGHNEQFF.

The V and J genes are TRBV27 and TRBJ2-1, with 7 bases fitting TRBD1. Germline CDR1 reads MNHEY; CDR2 reads SMNVEV (reference sequence). The CDR3 runs to 15 residues. Germline trimming cut 5 bases from V and 5 bases from J; bases unmatched to any gene: 9. The CDR3 DNA is TGTGCCAGCAGTCTAGACAGGGATGGGGACAATGAGCAGTTCTTC. Translation: CASSLDRDGDNEQFF.

This rearrangement joins TRBV19 to TRBJ1-2, with 8 nucleotides matching TRBD1. Germline lookup yields CDR1 LNHDA and CDR2 SQIVND (reference sequence). The CDR3 runs 16 residues. V dropped 3 bases and J dropped 7; count of bases not matched to a gene: 13. The CDR3 DNA reads TGTGCCAGTAGTATTGCCCCCCCTGGCAGGGGGCTTGGCTACACCTTC. Amino acid sequence: CASSIAPPGRGLGYTF.

V and J are TRBV7-6 and TRBJ1-4, with 11 positions matching TRBD1. This CDR3 contains 14 residues. Looked up from germline, CDR1 is SGHVS and CDR2 is FNYEAQ. Trimming at V came to 4 bases and at J to 8 bases, leaving 3 bases not matched to a gene. CDR3 amino acids: CASSWTGGEEKLFF. The CDR3 nucleotides read TGTGCCAGCAGCTGGACAGGGGGCGAGGAAAAACTGTTTTTT. Supplemented by reference TRBV7-6 and TRBJ1-4, the full variable domain reads GAGVSQSPRYKVTKRGQDVALRCDPISGHVSLYWYRQALGQGPEFLTYFNYEAQQDKSGLPNDRFSAERPEGSISTLTIQRTEQRDSAMYRCASSWTGGEEKLFFGSGTQLSVL.

This clone was recorded only once. The chain links TRBV9 to TRBJ2-7; 8 positions agree with TRBD2. Germline values: CDR1 SGDLS, CDR2 YYNGEE. The ends lost 0 bases at V and 0 bases at J; junction bases unmatched: 8. The CDR3 has 17 amino acids. The chain's CDR3 is CASSVAPAGGGSYEQYF. CDR3 sequence (DNA): TGTGCCAGCAGCGTAGCCCCGGCGGGGGGCGGCTCCTACGAGCAGTACTTC.

The chain combines TRBV5-8 with TRBJ2-1; the D gene is possibly TRBD1 (5 bases). The CDR3 length is 15 residues. Germline V CDR1 and CDR2: SGHTS, YDEGEE. V was trimmed by 2 bases and J by 9 bases, leaving 18 bases between them. The CDR3 region is CASSFFTGRNTEQFF. CDR3 in DNA: TGTGCCAGCAGCTTTTTTACAGGACGAAATACTGAGCAGTTCTTC.

The gene calls are TRBV9 and TRBJ2-1; D remains unclear. V was trimmed by 0 bases and J by 6 bases, leaving 10 bases between them. Per germline, CDR1 SGDLS and CDR2 YYNGEE. The CDR3 is 14 amino acids. Here the CDR3 reads CASSVDWSSNEQFF. The CDR3 DNA reads as TGTGCCAGCAGCGTAGATTGGAGCTCCAATGAGCAGTTCTTC.

This clone showed up just once. V usage is TRBV6-6 and J usage is TRBJ1-2; D is unclear. In germline, CDR1 is MNHNY, CDR2 SVGAGI (reference sequence). The CDR3 extends over 15 amino acids. Trimming took off 6 bases at V and 0 bases at J, with 14 bases between the two ends. CDR3 coding DNA: TGTGCCAGCAGCTATGCGGCCCCCTCTAACTATGGCTACACCTTC. It is translated as CASSYAAPSNYGYTF.

The chain carries TRBV18 and TRBJ2-7; possible D gene TRBD1, 5 bases. This CDR3 has 14 amino acids. The V gene's germline CDR1 is KGHSH and CDR2 LQKENI. Deletions cut 6 bases from V and 3 bases from J, with 15 bases between. The CDR3 here is CASSPETVNYEQYF. The CDR3 region has the DNA TGTGCCAGCTCGCCCGAGACAGTGAACTACGAGCAGTACTTC. The variable domain in full, with the rest retrieved from reference TRBV18 and TRBJ2-7, is NAGVMQNPRHLVRRRGQEARLRCSPMKGHSHVYWYRQLPEEGLKFMVYLQKENIIDESGMPKERFSAEFPKEGPSILRIQQVVRGDSAAYFCASSPETVNYEQYFGPGTRLTVT.

CDR3 coding DNA: TGCAGTGCTATCAGACAGGGTGAAGCTTTCTTT. Its protein product is CSAIRQGEAFF. J is TRBJ1-1 and V is TRBV20-1; TRBD1 matches 7 bases. V shed 4 bases and J 7 bases; nucleotides not matched to a gene: 3. Germline values: CDR1 DFQATT, CDR2 SNEGSKA (reference sequence). There are 11 residues in the CDR3.

The DNA for the CDR3 is TGTGCCATCAGTGTGGGACAGGGTGCTTACGAGCAGTACTTC. Amino acid sequence: CAISVGQGAYEQYF. V and J are TRBV10-3 and TRBJ2-7; 9 bases fit TRBD1. With V trimmed by 4 bases and J by 4 bases, 5 bases remained unmatched. The CDR3 is made up of 14 amino acids. The germline V gene encodes CDR1 ENHRY and CDR2 SYGVKD.

The chain carries TRBV4-3 and TRBJ1-4, with TRBD1 as a possible D gene (6 bases). This CDR3 spans 14 amino acids. Trimming removed 3 bases from V and 5 bases from J, with 10 bases in between. Germline CDR1 reads LGHNA; CDR2 reads YSLEER. The DNA for the CDR3 is TGCGCCAGCAGCCAGGACAGCCCGAATGAAAAACTGTTTTTT. It codes for CASSQDSPNEKLFF.

V usage is TRBV4-1 and J usage is TRBJ2-6; D gene uncertain. The V gene's germline CDR1 is MGHRA and CDR2 YSYEKL. This CDR3 has 16 residues. Trimming left V 0 bases short and J 2 bases short, with 8 bases between. The CDR3 sequence is CASSQDRGAGANVLTF. The CDR3, as DNA: TGCGCCAGCAGCCAAGATAGAGGCGCTGGGGCCAACGTCCTGACTTTC.

J is TRBJ2-2 and V is TRBV4-1; TRBD1 aligns across 10 bases. V was pared by 3 bases and J by 4 bases, with 8 bases of the junction left unmatched. The CDR3 totals 17 residues. Per the germline V gene, CDR1 is MGHRA and CDR2 is YSYEKL. This chain's CDR3 is CASSQGGTGVPTGELFF. In DNA form, the CDR3 reads TGCGCCAGCAGCCAGGGTGGGACAGGGGTACCCACCGGGGAGCTGTTTTTT.

The V gene is TRBV2, the J gene TRBJ2-7, with 10 bases aligning to TRBD2. This CDR3 region has 15 residues. CDR1 and CDR2 (germline): SNHLY, FYNNEI. The junction had 7 bases not matched to a gene; V was cut back by 3 bases and J by 5 bases. CDR3 nucleotide sequence: TGTGCCAGCAGTGACCGTAGCGGGGGGCGGGACGAGCAGTACTTC. This encodes CASSDRSGGRDEQYF.

This rearrangement joins TRBV27 to TRBJ2-2, with 7 bases lining up with TRBD1. Germline lookup yields CDR1 MNHEY and CDR2 SMNVEV (reference sequence). V lost 4 bases and J lost 8; bases outside the gene matches: 10. The CDR3 loop spans 15 amino acids. The CDR3 bases are TGTGCCAGCAGTTCGTTGGCAGGGGGTTCGGGGGAGCTGTTTTTT. Translated, it gives CASSSLAGGSGELFF.

This chain uses TRBV30 with TRBJ1-2; D perhaps matches TRBD1 (6 bases). V lost 5 bases to trimming and J lost 7 bases, with 8 bases between them. Germline CDR1 GTSNPN, CDR2 SVGIG (reference sequence). The CDR3 spans 10 residues. CDR3 sequence (DNA): TGTGCCTGGGGCAGGGGTGGCTACACCTTC. Translating gives CAWGRGGYTF.

V gene TRBV7-8 combines with J gene TRBJ2-7; D remains ambiguous. Trimming removed 4 bases at V and 1 base at J, with 11 bases between. CDR1 and CDR2 from the germline V gene are SGHVS and FQNEAQ. This CDR3 region has 14 residues. The chain's CDR3 is CASSSGGESYEQYF. In nucleotides, the CDR3 is TGTGCCAGCAGCTCAGGTGGCGAGTCCTACGAGCAGTACTTC.

The gene calls are TRBV4-2 and TRBJ2-3; D is unresolved. V was cut by 0 bases and J by 1 base, with 11 bases left in between. The CDR3 is 16 amino acids. The germline CDR1 and CDR2 sequences are LGHNA and YNFKEQ. This CDR3 is CASSQDQSLGTDTQYF. DNA of the CDR3: TGTGCCAGCAGCCAAGATCAGTCTCTGGGCACAGATACGCAGTATTTT.

The rearrangement joins TRBV6-6 to TRBJ1-4; TRBD1 matches 7 bases. The germline CDR1 and CDR2 sequences are MNHNY and SVGAGI (reference sequence). V gave up 1 base and J gave up 7 bases; unmatched junction bases: 9. The length of the CDR3 is 16 residues. The CDR3 region has the DNA TGTGCCAGCAGTTACTTCGAACGGCAGGGGGTTGAAAAACTGTTTTTT. Translation: CASSYFERQGVEKLFF.

The genes are TRBV27 and TRBJ2-3; 10 bases are shared with TRBD2. The CDR3 is 15 amino acids. The V gene's germline CDR1 is MNHEY and CDR2 SMNVEV (reference sequence). Trimming cost V 5 bases and J 0 bases; bases outside gene matches: 2. CDR3 amino acids: CASSIAGGSTDTQYF. CDR3 in DNA: TGTGCCAGCAGTATAGCGGGGGGTAGCACAGATACGCAGTATTTT.

This rearrangement joins TRBV18 to TRBJ1-6; D remains unclear. Trimming removed 3 bases at V and 13 bases at J, with 13 bases between. The CDR3 covers 13 residues. CDR1 and CDR2 from the germline V gene are KGHSH and LQKENI. The CDR3 DNA sequence: TGTGCCAGCTCACCGAGAAGCATCGATCCCCTCCACTTT. It specifies CASSPRSIDPLHF.

The gene calls are TRBV29-1 and TRBJ2-5; 9 nucleotides match TRBD1. Germline V gene sequence: CDR1 SQVTM, CDR2 ANQGSEA. The CDR3 extends over 15 amino acids. Unmatched junction bases numbered 4, after V lost 2 bases and J lost 0 bases. The DNA of the CDR3 is TGCAGCGTTGAAAGCTGGGACAGGGACCAAGAGACCCAGTACTTC. It specifies CSVESWDRDQETQYF.

J is TRBJ1-5 and V is TRBV30, with D uncertain. CDR1 and CDR2 (germline): GTSNPN, SVGIG (reference sequence). This CDR3 is 14 amino acids long. Between the trimmed V and J ends, which lost 1 base and 1 base, there was a span of 8 bases. The chain's CDR3 is CAWSGGESNQPQHF. In DNA form, the CDR3 reads TGTGCCTGGAGTGGCGGCGAGAGCAATCAGCCCCAGCATTTT.

The chain uses TRBV7-8 and TRBJ2-1, with 9 bases identical to TRBD2. The CDR3 runs to 14 residues. The V gene end was trimmed by 5 bases and the J gene end by 7 bases; junction bases not matched to a gene: 6. Germline CDR1 SGHVS, CDR2 FQNEAQ. The CDR3 sequence: CASSRGGLANEQFF. The CDR3 nucleotides are TGTGCCAGCAGCCGGGGCGGACTAGCGAATGAGCAGTTCTTC.

In DNA, the CDR3 is TGTGCCAGCAGCCAAGACAAAACCGGGACAGAGGACCGAGACTATGGCTACACCTTC. Residues: CASSQDKTGTEDRDYGYTF. The chain carries TRBV5-4 and TRBJ1-2, with 7 bases fitting TRBD1. The CDR3 runs to 19 residues. Germline trimming cut 4 bases from V and 3 bases from J; bases unmatched to any gene: 21. Germline-derived CDR1 and CDR2 are SGHNT and YYREEE (reference sequence).

The rearrangement uses TRBV7-9 and TRBJ1-1; TRBD1 might be the D (5 bases). The CDR3 loop spans 15 amino acids. Germline CDR1 is SEHNR and CDR2 is FQNEAQ (reference sequence). Trimming pared 0 bases from V and 8 bases from J, leaving 16 bases between. CDR3 in DNA: TGTGCCAGCAGCTTAGCGGACGACAGATTTACAGAAGCTTTCTTT. Its protein product is CASSLADDRFTEAFF.

This chain connects TRBV6-5 to TRBJ2-2, with unresolved D. V was shortened by 2 bases and J by 5 bases, with 9 bases between the two germline ends. The CDR3 loop spans 14 amino acids. Per the germline V gene, CDR1 is MNHEY and CDR2 is SVGAGI. The DNA for the CDR3 is TGTGCCAGCAGTTACCGAGGAGAAACCGGGGAGCTGTTTTTT. It specifies CASSYRGETGELFF.

The chain employs TRBV15 and TRBJ1-5; 7 nucleotides agree with TRBD1. The germline V gene encodes CDR1 LNHNV and CDR2 YYDKDF (reference sequence). The CDR3 spans 15 residues. With 5 bases clipped from V and 0 bases from J, the junction kept 4 bases outside the gene matches. The CDR3 DNA is TGTGCCACCAGCGGATGGACAGGTAGCAATCAGCCCCAGCATTTT. Translated: CATSGWTGSNQPQHF.